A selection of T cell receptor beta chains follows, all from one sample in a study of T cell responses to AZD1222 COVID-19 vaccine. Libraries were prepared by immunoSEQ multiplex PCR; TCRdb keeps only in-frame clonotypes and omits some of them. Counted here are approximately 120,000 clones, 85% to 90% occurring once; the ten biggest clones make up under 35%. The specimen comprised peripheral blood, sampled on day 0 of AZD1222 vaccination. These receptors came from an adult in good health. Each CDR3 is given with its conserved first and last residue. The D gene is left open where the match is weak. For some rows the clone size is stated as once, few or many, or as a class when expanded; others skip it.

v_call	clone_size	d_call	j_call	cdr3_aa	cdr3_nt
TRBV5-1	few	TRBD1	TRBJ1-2	CASSPGTGNYGYTF	TGCGCCAGCAGCCCTGGGACAGGGAACTATGGCTACACCTTC
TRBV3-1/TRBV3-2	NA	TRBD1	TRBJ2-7	CASSQTQGTGTYEQYF	TGTGCCAGCAGCCAAACACAAGGGACAGGGACGTACGAGCAGTACTTC
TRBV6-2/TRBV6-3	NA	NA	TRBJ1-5	CASSYPRAATFSNQPQHF	TGTGCCAGCAGTTACCCCAGAGCAGCCACCTTTAGCAATCAGCCCCAGCATTTT
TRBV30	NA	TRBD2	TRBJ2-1	CAWSVQRLAGGPRYNEQFF	TGTGCCTGGAGTGTACAAAGACTAGCGGGAGGGCCCCGATACAATGAGCAGTTCTTC
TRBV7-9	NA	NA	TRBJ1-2	CASSSEGGYTF	TGTGCCAGCAGCTCTGAGGGAGGCTACACCTTC
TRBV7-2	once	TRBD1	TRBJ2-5	CASSLVAGGRETQYF	TGTGCCAGCAGCTTAGTTGCAGGGGGCCGGGAGACCCAGTACTTC
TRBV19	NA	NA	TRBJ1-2	CASSIQGANYGYTF	TGTGCCAGTAGTATCCAGGGTGCTAACTATGGCTACACCTTC
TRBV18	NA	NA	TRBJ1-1	CASSQTDLNTEAFF	TGTGCCAGCTCGCAGACAGACCTGAACACTGAAGCTTTCTTT
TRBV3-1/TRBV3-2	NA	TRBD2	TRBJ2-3	CASSHGGGSTDTQYF	TGTGCCAGCAGCCACGGCGGGGGTTCGACAGATACGCAGTATTTT
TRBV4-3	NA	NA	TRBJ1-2	CASSQGGLGNYGYTF	TGCGCCAGCAGCCAAGGCGGGTTGGGGAACTATGGCTACACCTTC
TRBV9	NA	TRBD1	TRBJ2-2	CASSPSDRGPTNTGELFF	TGTGCCAGCAGCCCAAGCGACAGGGGCCCAACGAACACCGGGGAGCTGTTTTTT
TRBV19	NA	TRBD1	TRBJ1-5	CASGTGGRNQPQHF	TGTGCCAGTGGTACAGGGGGGCGGAATCAGCCCCAGCATTTT
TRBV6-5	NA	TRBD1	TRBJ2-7	CASSLIPGTGAYEQYF	TGTGCCAGCAGTTTAATTCCCGGGACAGGGGCCTACGAGCAGTACTTC
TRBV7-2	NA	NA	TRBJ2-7	CASSLVEGASEQYF	TGTGCCAGCAGCTTAGTGGAAGGAGCTAGCGAGCAGTACTTC
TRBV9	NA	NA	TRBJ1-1	CASSVGPGTEAFF	TGTGCCAGCAGCGTAGGCCCAGGGACTGAAGCTTTCTTT
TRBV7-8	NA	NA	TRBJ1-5	CASSLAYRASNQPQHF	TGTGCCAGCAGCTTAGCGTACAGGGCGAGCAATCAGCCCCAGCATTTT
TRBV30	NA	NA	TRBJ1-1	CAWSVPGGTEAFF	TGTGCCTGGAGTGTACCGGGGGGCACTGAAGCTTTCTTT
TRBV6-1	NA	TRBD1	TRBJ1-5	CASSETGTGGRQPQHF	TGTGCCAGCAGTGAAACAGGGACAGGGGGCCGGCAGCCCCAGCATTTT
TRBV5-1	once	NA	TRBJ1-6	CASSEQGTVSPLHF	TGCGCCAGCAGCGAGCAGGGGACGGTTTCACCCCTCCACTTT
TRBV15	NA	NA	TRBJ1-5	CATSREWDNQPQHF	TGTGCCACCAGCAGAGAATGGGATAATCAGCCCCAGCATTTT
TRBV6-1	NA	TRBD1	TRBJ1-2	CASSEGGQANYGYTF	TGTGCCAGCAGTGAAGGGGGACAGGCTAACTATGGCTACACCTTC
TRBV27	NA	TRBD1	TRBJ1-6	CASRFRQGGNNSPLHF	TGTGCCAGCAGGTTCCGACAGGGAGGAAATAATTCACCCCTCCACTTT
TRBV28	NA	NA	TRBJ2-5	CASYSTYQETQYF	TGTGCCTCGTACAGTACCTACCAAGAGACCCAGTACTTC
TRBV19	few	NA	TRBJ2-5	CASSISTAAETQYF	TGTGCCAGTAGTATATCAACGGCCGCAGAGACCCAGTACTTC
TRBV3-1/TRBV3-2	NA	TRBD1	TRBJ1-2	CASSPGTAGYTF	TGTGCCAGCAGCCCCGGGACAGCCGGCTACACCTTC
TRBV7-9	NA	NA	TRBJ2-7	CASSFSHLYEQYF	TGTGCCAGCAGCTTCTCGCACCTTTACGAGCAGTACTTC
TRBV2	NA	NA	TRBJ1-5	CASSWGSGGNQPQHF	TGTGCCAGCAGCTGGGGTTCTGGGGGCAATCAGCCCCAGCATTTT
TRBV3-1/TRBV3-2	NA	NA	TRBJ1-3	CASSLIPGPSGNTIYF	TGTGCCAGCAGCCTTATTCCGGGGCCCTCTGGAAACACCATATATTTT
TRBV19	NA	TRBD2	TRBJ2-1	CASRSSGRAYEQFF	TGTGCCAGTAGGAGTAGCGGGAGGGCCTATGAGCAGTTCTTC